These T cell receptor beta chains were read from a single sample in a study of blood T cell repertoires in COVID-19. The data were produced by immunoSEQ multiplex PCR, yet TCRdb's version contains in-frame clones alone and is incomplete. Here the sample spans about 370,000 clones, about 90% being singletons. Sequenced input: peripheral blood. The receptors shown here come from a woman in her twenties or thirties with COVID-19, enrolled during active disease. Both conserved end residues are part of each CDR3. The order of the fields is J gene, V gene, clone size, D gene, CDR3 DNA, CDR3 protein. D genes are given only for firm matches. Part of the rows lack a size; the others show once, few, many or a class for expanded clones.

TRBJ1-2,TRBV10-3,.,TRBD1,TGTGCCATCACCGACCCCATACAGGGGTACTATGGCTACACCTTC,CAITDPIQGYYGYTF
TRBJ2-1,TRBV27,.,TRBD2,TGTGCCAGCAGTTTAGGTAGCGGGGGTTTAAATGAGCAGTTCTTC,CASSLGSGGLNEQFF
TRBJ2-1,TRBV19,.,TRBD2,TGTGCCAGTAGATCCGGTAGCGGGAATAGCAATGAGCAGTTCTTC,CASRSGSGNSNEQFF
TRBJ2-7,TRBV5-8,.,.,TGTGCCAGCAGCTTGTCGACATACTACGAGCAGTACTTC,CASSLSTYYEQYF
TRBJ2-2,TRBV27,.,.,TGTGCCAGCAGCCGAGTCGGCGGGGAGCTGTTTTTT,CASSRVGGELFF
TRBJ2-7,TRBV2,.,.,TGTGCCAGCAGGACCCGGGACACCATAGGGGCCTACGAGCAGTACTTC,CASRTRDTIGAYEQYF
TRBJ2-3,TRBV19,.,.,TGTGCCAGTAGTATCACACTGGGAGGCTCTAGCACAGATACGCAGTATTTT,CASSITLGGSSTDTQYF
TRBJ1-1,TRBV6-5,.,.,TGTGCCACCCAGAAAAAGGGGTGGCACACTGAAGCTTTCTTT,CATQKKGWHTEAFF
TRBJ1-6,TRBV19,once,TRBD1,TGTGCCAGTAGTCCGACAGGGGGGGGTTCACCCCTCCACTTT,CASSPTGGGSPLHF
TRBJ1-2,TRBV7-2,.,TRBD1,TGTGCCAGCAGCTTAGGGGACAGCGAAGGCTACACCTTC,CASSLGDSEGYTF
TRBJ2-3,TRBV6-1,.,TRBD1,TGTGCCAGCAGTGAAGTGGGTAACAGGGGGAGGGATACGCAGTATTTT,CASSEVGNRGRDTQYF
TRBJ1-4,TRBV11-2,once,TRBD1,TGTGCCAGCAGCTTATCAGACAGGGAAAATGAAAAACTGTTTTTT,CASSLSDRENEKLFF
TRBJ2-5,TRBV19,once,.,TGTGCCACCCGCGGTCGGGCTAGCGAAAAAGAGACCCAGTACTTC,CATRGRASEKETQYF
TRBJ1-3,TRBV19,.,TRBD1,TGTGCCAGCGGACAGGTGAACTCTGGAAACACCATATATTTT,CASGQVNSGNTIYF
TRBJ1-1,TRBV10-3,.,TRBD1,TGTGCCATCAGTGAGACCTCTGAGGGGGCCACTGAAGCTTTCTTT,CAISETSEGATEAFF
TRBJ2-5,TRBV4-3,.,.,TGCGCCAGCAGCCAAGAACAGCTCCAAGAGACCCAGTACTTC,CASSQEQLQETQYF
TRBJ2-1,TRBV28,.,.,TGTGCCAGCAGTGGGGGGTCAAGCTCCTACAATGAGCAGTTCTTC,CASSGGSSSYNEQFF
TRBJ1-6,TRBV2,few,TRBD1,TGTGCCAGCAGATGGACAGGGAATTCACCCCTCCACTTT,CASRWTGNSPLHF
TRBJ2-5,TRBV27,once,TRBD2,TGTGCCAGCAGTCCATTTGGGACTAGCGGGATCCAAGAGACCCAGTACTTC,CASSPFGTSGIQETQYF
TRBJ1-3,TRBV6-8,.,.,TGTGCCAGCAGTAAACACCCCTCTGGAAACACCATATATTTT,CASSKHPSGNTIYF
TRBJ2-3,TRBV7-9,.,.,TGTGCCAGCAGCTTAGGGGCCCAGGGGGATACGCAGTATTTT,CASSLGAQGDTQYF
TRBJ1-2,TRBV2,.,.,TGTGCCAGCACCGACGGGGGATATGGCTACACCTTC,CASTDGGYGYTF
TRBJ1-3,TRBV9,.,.,TGTGCCAGCAGCGTTAACTCTGGAAACACCATATATTTT,CASSVNSGNTIYF
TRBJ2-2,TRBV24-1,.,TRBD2,TGTGCCACCAGTGATGGGGACTACCTGAACACCGGGGAGCTGTTTTTT,CATSDGDYLNTGELFF
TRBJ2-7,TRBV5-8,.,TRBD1,TGTGCCAGCAGCCCTGACGGGACAGGGGGGGAAAACGAGCAGTACTTC,CASSPDGTGGENEQYF
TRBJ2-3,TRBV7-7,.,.,TGTGCTAGCAGCTTAGGTTCTAGCACAGATACGCAGTATTTT,CASSLGSSTDTQYF
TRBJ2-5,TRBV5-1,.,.,TGCGCCAGCAGCTTCGGACAGCTTCAAGAGACCCAGTACTTC,CASSFGQLQETQYF
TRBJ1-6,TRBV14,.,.,TGTGCCAGCAGCCAAGCCCTACCGGGACTCGGGGCACCCCTCCACTTT,CASSQALPGLGAPLHF
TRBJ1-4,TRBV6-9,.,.,TGTGCCAGCACCCCACCTTGGGGGGGTAATGAAAAACTGTTTTTT,CASTPPWGGNEKLFF
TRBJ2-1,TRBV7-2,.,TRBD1,TGTGCCAGCAGCTCCGCCCCGGGACAGGGCGAGAATGAGCAGTTCTTC,CASSSAPGQGENEQFF
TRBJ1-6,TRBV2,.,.,TGTGCCAGCAGGGAGAAGGCTGGGTCCTATAATTCACCCCTCCACTTT,CASREKAGSYNSPLHF
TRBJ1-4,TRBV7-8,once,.,TGTGCCAGCAGCCTAGGGGGGGCTAATGAAAAACTGTTTTTT,CASSLGGANEKLFF
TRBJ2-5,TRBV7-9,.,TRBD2,TGTGCCAGCAGCTTCCCGTGGGGGGGTCCAGAGACCCAGTACTTC,CASSFPWGGPETQYF
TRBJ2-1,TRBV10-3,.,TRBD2,TGTGCCATCAGTGAGTCTGTCGCGGGGGATATTTACAATGAGCAGTTCTTC,CAISESVAGDIYNEQFF
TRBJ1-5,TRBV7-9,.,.,TGTGCCAGCAGCTTCGGACAGCAAAATCAGCCCCAGCATTTT,CASSFGQQNQPQHF
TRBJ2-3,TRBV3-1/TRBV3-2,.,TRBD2,TGTGCCAGCAGCCAAGTTGGGACTAGCGGCACAGATACGCAGTATTTT,CASSQVGTSGTDTQYF
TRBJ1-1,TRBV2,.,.,TGTGCCAGCAGTACTCGGACGGACATGAACACTGAAGCTTTCTTT,CASSTRTDMNTEAFF
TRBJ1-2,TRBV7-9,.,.,TGTGCCAGCAGCCCCCCGTGGGGGCGCCAGGGCTACACCTTC,CASSPPWGRQGYTF
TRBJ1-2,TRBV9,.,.,TGTGCCAGCAGAAAAGGGGGTGCCTCCTTCTATGGCTACACCTTC,CASRKGGASFYGYTF
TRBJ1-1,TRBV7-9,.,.,TGTGCCAGCAGCCAGAGACGGCTCGGGACAAAGAACACTGAAGCTTTCTTT,CASSQRRLGTKNTEAFF
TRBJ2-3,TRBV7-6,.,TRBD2,TGTGCCAGCAGCTCTAGACTAGCGGGGGGGAGAACAGATACGCAGTATTTT,CASSSRLAGGRTDTQYF
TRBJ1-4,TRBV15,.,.,TGTGCCACCAGCAGAGATTTGGGGGCGGATGAAAAACTGTTTTTT,CATSRDLGADEKLFF
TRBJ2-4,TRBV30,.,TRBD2,TGTGCCTGGAGTAGCGGGGGGGAGAACATTCAGTACTTC,CAWSSGGENIQYF
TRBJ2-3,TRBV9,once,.,TGTGCCAGCAGCGTAGGAGTAGCGGAAAGCACAGATACGCAGTATTTT,CASSVGVAESTDTQYF
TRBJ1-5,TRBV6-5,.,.,TGTGCCAGCAGTTACGGGCAGGTAAATCAGCCCCAGCATTTT,CASSYGQVNQPQHF
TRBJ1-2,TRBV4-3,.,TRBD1,TGCGCCAGCAGCCAAGAAACGACAGGGGATGGCTATGGCTACACCTTC,CASSQETTGDGYGYTF
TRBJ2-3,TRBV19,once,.,TGTGCCAGTAGTATAGGTACTACAGATACGCAGTATTTT,CASSIGTTDTQYF